This TCR beta chain was recovered during a study of early T cells in non-severe SARS-CoV-2 infection. Overall study: Sequencing of unsorted whole blood was done on bulk RNA, leaving chains unpaired. Study findings and constraints: A preference for anti-spike CD8 responses marked VDJdb matching, which missed private and CD4 specificities.

Germline V lookup: CDR1 LGHDT, CDR2 YNNKEL (reference sequence). The CDR3 covers 13 residues. V was trimmed by 4 bases and J by 7 bases, leaving 13 bases between them. Ten or more counts support this clonotype. The antigen remains unidentified. Molecules of cDNA were individually given unique molecular identifiers that were attached to them. TCRdb fed the 5' RACE reads into MiXCR, producing one record per CDR3 protein. The sample records roughly 81,000 distinct CDR3 sequences, 12% being singletons. The sequence was collected from an adult who was a healthcare worker with PCR-confirmed SARS-CoV-2 infection or an uninfected control (not recorded which). This chain joins TRBV3-1 and TRBJ1-1; D call uncertain. The specimen sequenced was whole blood. The CDR3 reads CASSPSVGIEAFF. DNA of the CDR3: TGTGCCAGCAGCCCCTCCGTGGGAATTGAAGCTTTCTTT.